A selection of T cell receptor beta chains follows, all from one sample in a study of CD8+CD57+ T cells in acquired aplastic anemia. One entry per CDR3 protein results from TCRdb running MiXCR on the reads. The sample gives under 500,000 distinct CDR3 sequences, around 30% of which show up once; around 0.82% is in the top ten. Sequencing was done on a sample of sorted CD4+, CD8+, or CD8+CD57+ T cells (not recorded which) from PBMCs. Receptor source: a human donor with aplastic anemia. The CDR3 runs from the conserved cysteine through the conserved F or W. Fields, in order: clone size, J gene, V gene, D gene, CDR3 protein, CDR3 DNA. The D gene is left open where the match is weak. Some rows have no size entry. The others give once, few or many, or a class for an expanded clone.

abundance: -; j_gene: TRBJ2-2; v_gene: TRBV7-9; d_gene: -; CDR3aa: CASSENEGGELFF; CDR3nt: TGTGCCAGCAGCGAAAACGAGGGAGGGGAGCTGTTTTTT
abundance: few; j_gene: TRBJ2-1; v_gene: TRBV20-1; d_gene: TRBD2; CDR3aa: CSAMGLAGKGDEQFF; CDR3nt: TGCAGTGCGATGGGACTAGCGGGAAAAGGCGATGAGCAGTTCTTC
abundance: -; j_gene: TRBJ2-1; v_gene: TRBV7-2; d_gene: -; CDR3aa: CASSLVLGEQFF; CDR3nt: TGTGCCAGCAGCTTAGTTCTAGGTGAGCAGTTCTTC
abundance: few; j_gene: TRBJ2-2; v_gene: TRBV12-3/TRBV12-4; d_gene: -; CDR3aa: CASSRTARAGTGELFF; CDR3nt: TGTGCCAGCAGTCGGACAGCCCGAGCGGGCACCGGGGAGCTGTTTTTT
abundance: few; j_gene: TRBJ2-2; v_gene: TRBV19; d_gene: -; CDR3aa: CASSIPGIITGELFF; CDR3nt: TGTGCCAGTAGTATCCCAGGGATTATTACCGGGGAGCTGTTTTTT
abundance: -; j_gene: TRBJ1-1; v_gene: TRBV6-1; d_gene: -; CDR3aa: CASTASLMNTEAFF; CDR3nt: TGTGCCAGCACCGCCAGCCTCATGAACACTGAAGCTTTCTTT
abundance: many; j_gene: TRBJ2-5; v_gene: TRBV25-1; d_gene: TRBD2; CDR3aa: CASSEWLAGGETQYF; CDR3nt: TGTGCCAGCAGTGAATGGTTAGCGGGAGGAGAGACCCAGTACTTC
abundance: many; j_gene: TRBJ1-6; v_gene: TRBV20-1; d_gene: TRBD1; CDR3aa: CSAIDRVGSPLHF; CDR3nt: TGCAGTGCTATCGACAGGGTGGGTTCACCCCTCCACTTT
abundance: -; j_gene: TRBJ1-6; v_gene: TRBV20-1; d_gene: -; CDR3aa: CSARDRSFGYNSPLHF; CDR3nt: TGCAGTGCTAGGGACAGATCTTTCGGGTATAATTCACCCCTCCACTTT
abundance: few; j_gene: TRBJ2-7; v_gene: TRBV6-5; d_gene: -; CDR3aa: CASSWDNTYEQYF; CDR3nt: TGTGCCAGCAGTTGGGACAACACCTACGAGCAGTACTTC
abundance: -; j_gene: TRBJ1-6; v_gene: TRBV2; d_gene: TRBD1; CDR3aa: CASKKGQGTNSPLHF; CDR3nt: TGTGCCAGCAAGAAAGGACAGGGGACAAATTCACCCCTCCACTTT
abundance: few; j_gene: TRBJ1-5; v_gene: TRBV19; d_gene: TRBD1; CDR3aa: CASSPDRGRGQPQHF; CDR3nt: TGTGCCAGTAGTCCAGACAGGGGGCGCGGTCAGCCCCAGCATTTT
abundance: many; j_gene: TRBJ2-5; v_gene: TRBV5-1; d_gene: TRBD1; CDR3aa: CASSTDRGHETQYF; CDR3nt: TGCGCCAGCAGCACCGACAGGGGGCACGAGACCCAGTACTTC
abundance: -; j_gene: TRBJ1-5; v_gene: TRBV20-1; d_gene: -; CDR3aa: CSAPPGSSQPQHF; CDR3nt: TGCAGTGCCCCACCGGGTAGCAGTCAGCCCCAGCATTTT
abundance: many; j_gene: TRBJ2-1; v_gene: TRBV25-1; d_gene: -; CDR3aa: CASSDRTTVENEQFF; CDR3nt: TGTGCCAGCAGTGACAGGACTACCGTTGAAAATGAGCAGTTCTTC
abundance: few; j_gene: TRBJ1-3; v_gene: TRBV12-3/TRBV12-4; d_gene: TRBD1; CDR3aa: CASSTGVSGNTIYF; CDR3nt: TGTGCCAGCAGCACAGGGGTTTCTGGAAACACCATATATTTT
abundance: many; j_gene: TRBJ2-7; v_gene: TRBV5-5; d_gene: TRBD2; CDR3aa: CASSTRNGGSYEQYF; CDR3nt: TGTGCCAGCAGCACCAGGAACGGGGGGTCCTACGAGCAGTACTTC
abundance: -; j_gene: TRBJ2-7; v_gene: TRBV15; d_gene: TRBD2; CDR3aa: CATSSTLPGLELYEQYF; CDR3nt: TGTGCCACCAGCAGCACTCTCCCGGGACTAGAGCTCTACGAGCAGTACTTC
abundance: many; j_gene: TRBJ1-1; v_gene: TRBV10-3; d_gene: -; CDR3aa: CAISQMNTEAFF; CDR3nt: TGTGCCATCAGTCAGATGAACACTGAAGCTTTCTTT
abundance: -; j_gene: TRBJ2-5; v_gene: TRBV14; d_gene: -; CDR3aa: CASSQGLPHTQETPYF; CDR3nt: TGTGCCAGCAGCCAAGGACTACCGCACACTCAAGAGACCCCGTACTTC
abundance: many; j_gene: TRBJ1-1; v_gene: TRBV19; d_gene: TRBD1; CDR3aa: CASSTRTGEPEAFF; CDR3nt: TGTGCCAGTAGCACCCGAACAGGGGAACCTGAAGCTTTCTTT
abundance: -; j_gene: TRBJ1-1; v_gene: TRBV12-3/TRBV12-4; d_gene: -; CDR3aa: CASSFFQKEAFF; CDR3nt: TGTGCCAGCAGTTTTTTTCAGAAAGAAGCTTTCTTT
abundance: few; j_gene: TRBJ2-4; v_gene: TRBV19; d_gene: -; CDR3aa: CASSMGGGTNIQYF; CDR3nt: TGTGCCAGTAGTATGGGAGGGGGCACGAACATTCAGTACTTC
abundance: -; j_gene: TRBJ1-2; v_gene: TRBV19; d_gene: -; CDR3aa: CASSSPGANYGYTF; CDR3nt: TGTGCCAGTAGTAGTCCAGGGGCTAACTATGGCTACACCTTC
abundance: -; j_gene: TRBJ1-1; v_gene: TRBV2; d_gene: -; CDR3aa: CASRTQMNTEAFF; CDR3nt: TGTGCCAGCAGGACGCAAATGAACACTGAAGCTTTCTTT
abundance: many; j_gene: TRBJ1-1; v_gene: TRBV7-2; d_gene: -; CDR3aa: CATGWGGTEAFF; CDR3nt: TGTGCCACGGGCTGGGGGGGCACTGAAGCTTTCTTT
abundance: many; j_gene: TRBJ1-2; v_gene: TRBV2; d_gene: -; CDR3aa: CASSEGRAATNYGYTF; CDR3nt: TGTGCCAGCAGTGAAGGGAGGGCAGCCACAAACTATGGCTACACCTTC
abundance: few; j_gene: TRBJ2-1; v_gene: TRBV9; d_gene: -; CDR3aa: CASSPQTGHEQFF; CDR3nt: TGTGCCAGCAGCCCTCAGACTGGGCACGAGCAGTTCTTC
abundance: -; j_gene: TRBJ2-3; v_gene: TRBV20-1; d_gene: TRBD1; CDR3aa: CSASDRAKSTDTQYF; CDR3nt: TGCAGTGCTAGTGACAGGGCGAAAAGCACAGATACGCAGTATTTT
abundance: -; j_gene: TRBJ2-7; v_gene: TRBV29-1; d_gene: TRBD1; CDR3aa: CSVEVSWTGGSYEQYF; CDR3nt: TGCAGCGTTGAAGTTTCCTGGACAGGGGGCTCCTACGAGCAGTACTTC
abundance: -; j_gene: TRBJ2-3; v_gene: TRBV7-8; d_gene: -; CDR3aa: CASSFRVVTDTQYF; CDR3nt: TGTGCCAGCAGCTTCAGGGTTGTCACAGATACGCAGTATTTT
abundance: many; j_gene: TRBJ2-7; v_gene: TRBV11-1; d_gene: TRBD2; CDR3aa: CASRTSSGTGYEQYF; CDR3nt: TGTGCCAGCAGGACCAGTAGCGGGACCGGCTACGAGCAGTACTTC
abundance: many; j_gene: TRBJ1-2; v_gene: TRBV2; d_gene: -; CDR3aa: CASSEGTANKVYGYTF; CDR3nt: TGTGCCAGCAGTGAAGGGACGGCGAACAAAGTCTATGGCTACACCTTC
abundance: -; j_gene: TRBJ2-1; v_gene: TRBV30; d_gene: -; CDR3aa: CAWSVDSRSVQFF; CDR3nt: TGTGCCTGGAGTGTAGACAGTCGCTCTGTGCAGTTCTTC
abundance: many; j_gene: TRBJ1-2; v_gene: TRBV10-2; d_gene: -; CDR3aa: CASSESGAGYGYTF; CDR3nt: TGCGCCAGCAGTGAGTCAGGGGCCGGCTATGGCTACACCTTC
abundance: few; j_gene: TRBJ2-1; v_gene: TRBV20-1; d_gene: -; CDR3aa: CSARNMGRYNEQFF; CDR3nt: TGCAGTGCTAGGAACATGGGACGATACAATGAGCAGTTCTTC
abundance: few; j_gene: TRBJ2-1; v_gene: TRBV2; d_gene: TRBD2; CDR3aa: CASRRDYLSSYNEQFF; CDR3nt: TGTGCCAGCAGACGGGACTACCTAAGCTCCTACAATGAGCAGTTCTTC
abundance: many; j_gene: TRBJ2-7; v_gene: TRBV2; d_gene: TRBD1; CDR3aa: CASRGQGLHEQYF; CDR3nt: TGTGCCAGCAGGGGACAGGGGCTGCACGAGCAGTACTTC
abundance: -; j_gene: TRBJ2-2; v_gene: TRBV19; d_gene: -; CDR3aa: CASSNTGKTGELFF; CDR3nt: TGTGCCAGTAGTAACACAGGGAAGACCGGGGAGCTGTTTTTT
abundance: many; j_gene: TRBJ1-6; v_gene: TRBV2; d_gene: -; CDR3aa: CASTHGYNSPLHF; CDR3nt: TGTGCCAGCACTCATGGGTATAATTCACCCCTCCACTTT
abundance: few; j_gene: TRBJ2-3; v_gene: TRBV20-1; d_gene: -; CDR3aa: CSAERARGTDTQYF; CDR3nt: TGCAGTGCTGAGAGGGCGCGGGGCACAGATACGCAGTATTTT
abundance: many; j_gene: TRBJ2-7; v_gene: TRBV2; d_gene: TRBD1; CDR3aa: CASSDISGGARSHEQYF; CDR3nt: TGTGCCAGCAGTGACATTTCAGGGGGCGCGAGGAGCCACGAGCAGTACTTC
abundance: -; j_gene: TRBJ2-7; v_gene: TRBV9; d_gene: TRBD1; CDR3aa: CASSEAVTGGRYEQYF; CDR3nt: TGTGCCAGCAGTGAAGCGGTGACAGGGGGGCGCTACGAGCAGTACTTC